Reported below is one T cell receptor beta chain. This specimen belongs to a study of blood T cell repertoires in COVID-19. TCRdb's table, derived via immunoSEQ multiplex PCR, lists solely in-frame clones and lacks some. Among 310,000 or so clones listed, roughly 89% were seen once. The germline V gene encodes CDR1 SGHNT and CDR2 YYREEE (reference sequence). J gave up 2 bases and V 3 bases, and 10 bases lay outside the gene matches. The CDR3 is made up of 19 amino acids. The specimen was PBMCs or T cells enriched from blood (not recorded which). The chain joins TRBV5-4 to TRBJ2-1; 14 nucleotides agree with TRBD2. The source of this sequence is a woman in her 40s who had recovered from COVID-19. CDR3 region: CASSSQGTSGSGPYNEQFF. The CDR3 DNA follows: TGTGCCAGCAGCTCGCAAGGGACTAGCGGGAGTGGCCCCTACAATGAGCAGTTCTTC.